Listed here are 21 T cell receptor beta chains from one sample, sequenced in a study of cytomegalovirus exposure and HLA in healthy donors. Repertoires were generated with immunoSEQ multiplex PCR, while TCRdb's copy carries only in-frame clones and drops some. This sample has approximately 140,000 clones, with around 88% found just once. Material for sequencing was PBMCs. These receptors were taken from a woman between 18 and 30 years old in good health and CMV-seropositive.

The sample holds one count of this clone. This chain joins TRBV19 and TRBJ2-2, with a possible D match to TRBD2 (5 bases). V lost 1 base and J lost 4, with 16 bases in between. The CDR3 runs 17 residues. Germline CDR1 LNHDA, CDR2 SQIVND (reference sequence). The chain's CDR3 is CASSIVGERGSTGELFF. The CDR3 DNA is TGTGCCAGTAGTATAGTCGGGGAGAGAGGATCCACCGGGGAGCTGTTTTTT.

V gene TRBV18 combines with J gene TRBJ2-7; 11 bases line up with TRBD2. Losses at the gene ends were 6 bases for V and 4 bases for J; bases not matched to a gene: 8. The length of the CDR3 is 15 residues. CDR1 and CDR2 from the germline V gene are KGHSH and LQKENI. In DNA, the CDR3 is TGTGCCAGCTCTCAACTAGCGGGAGTTCTATACGAGCAGTACTTC. Translating gives CASSQLAGVLYEQYF.

V and J are TRBV19 and TRBJ2-7; 7 bases agree with TRBD1. The CDR3 sequence is 14 residues long. The junction had 8 bases not matched to a gene; V was cut back by 7 bases and J by 2 bases. The germline V gene encodes CDR1 LNHDA and CDR2 SQIVND (reference sequence). The CDR3 region has the DNA TGTGCCAGTACTCCGAGACAGGGCGCCTACGAGCAGTACTTC. It is translated as CASTPRQGAYEQYF.

The J gene is TRBJ2-7, the V gene TRBV5-1, with 7 bases matching TRBD1. Trimming took 0 bases from V and 0 from J; bases not matched to a gene: 3. CDR3 length: 15 residues. Germline-derived CDR1 and CDR2 are SGHRS and YFSETQ. CDR3: CASSLGGTDSYEQYF. As DNA, the CDR3 is TGCGCCAGCAGCTTGGGGGGGACAGACTCCTACGAGCAGTACTTC.

This clone appeared a few times. V and J are TRBV11-2 and TRBJ1-1; 10 nucleotides agree with TRBD1. Germline V lookup: CDR1 SGHAT, CDR2 FQNNGV. The length of the CDR3 is 16 residues. Germline trimming cut 2 bases from V and 5 bases from J; bases unmatched to any gene: 8. The CDR3 sequence is CASSLLLGQGETEAFF. CDR3 nucleotides: TGTGCCAGCAGCTTACTGCTTGGACAGGGGGAGACTGAAGCTTTCTTT.

V usage is TRBV11-3 and J usage is TRBJ1-3; D gene unclear. The V and J ends lost 2 bases and 1 base respectively, with 9 bases between them. The CDR3 is made up of 15 amino acids. Germline CDR1 and CDR2: SGHNT and YENEEA. CDR3 in amino acids: CASSLNSKSGNTIYF. The CDR3 bases are TGTGCCAGCAGCTTAAACAGCAAGTCTGGAAACACCATATATTTT.

The chain employs TRBV11-3 and TRBJ2-3; D possibly corresponds to TRBD2 (5 bases). The CDR3 is 13 amino acids. V was clipped by 4 bases and J by 2 bases, with 7 bases between them. Germline assignment: CDR1 SGHNT and CDR2 YENEEA. CDR3 sequence (DNA): TGTGCCAGCAGCTCCGGGGTCACAGATACGCAGTATTTT. This sequence encodes CASSSGVTDTQYF.

The rearrangement uses TRBV7-8 and TRBJ1-5; no clear D gene. Germline lookup yields CDR1 SGHVS and CDR2 FQNEAQ. V lost 1 base, J lost 0 bases, and 4 bases lay in between. The CDR3 totals 14 residues. CDR3 amino acids: CASSLGHSNQPQHF. CDR3 bases: TGTGCCAGCAGCTTAGGACATAGCAATCAGCCCCAGCATTTT. The full variable domain, with the rest looked up from reference TRBV7-8 and TRBJ1-5, is GAGVSQSPRYKVAKRGQDVALRCDPISGHVSLFWYQQALGQGPEFLTYFQNEAQLDKSGLPSDRFFAERPEGSVSTLKIQRTQQEDSAVYLCASSLGHSNQPQHFGDGTRLSIL.

The chain recombines TRBV27 with TRBJ1-1; D possibly corresponds to TRBD1 (6 bases). The V end lost 3 bases, the J end lost 1 base, and 9 bases lay between the germline ends. Germline V lookup: CDR1 MNHEY, CDR2 SMNVEV (reference sequence). CDR3 size: 14 residues. This CDR3 reads CASSFGQQNTEAFF. Written as DNA, the CDR3 is TGTGCCAGCAGTTTTGGACAGCAGAACACTGAAGCTTTCTTT.

The chain uses TRBV28 and TRBJ1-5, with 8 positions matching TRBD1. From germline, CDR1 is MDHEN and CDR2 SYDVKM. This CDR3 comprises 14 residues. Trimming removed 8 bases from V and 7 bases from J; junction bases left unmatched: 10. CDR3 nucleotides: TGTGCCAGCCGTACAGGGGGTCAAGGACAGCCCCAGCATTTT. Translated: CASRTGGQGQPQHF.

This clone was seen only once. The V gene is TRBV7-2, the J gene TRBJ1-3; D is possibly TRBD1 (6 bases). Trimming pared 8 bases from V and 0 bases from J, leaving 11 bases between. The CDR3 runs 14 residues. Per the germline V gene, CDR1 is SGHTA and CDR2 is FQGNSA. In DNA, the CDR3 is TGTGCCAGCTTAGACAGGACCTCTGGAAACACCATATATTTT. As protein: CASLDRTSGNTIYF.

CDR3 nucleotide sequence: TGTGCCTGGGAGGACAGGGCAGGTTCACCCCTCCACTTT. Amino acids: CAWEDRAGSPLHF. This rearrangement joins TRBV30 to TRBJ1-6; the match to TRBD1 covers 8 bases. The junction had 6 bases not matched to a gene; V was cut back by 5 bases and J by 9 bases. Germline lookup yields CDR1 GTSNPN and CDR2 SVGIG (reference sequence). The CDR3 is made up of 13 amino acids.

The V gene is TRBV6-6, the J gene TRBJ1-2; 9 bases agree with TRBD1. The CDR3 loop spans 16 amino acids. Germline trimming cut 5 bases from V and 4 bases from J; bases unmatched to any gene: 11. Germline V gives CDR1 MNHNY, CDR2 SVGAGI (reference sequence). This chain's CDR3 is CASSASGTGYPYGYTF. For the CDR3, the DNA is TGTGCCAGCAGTGCGTCCGGGACAGGGTACCCCTATGGCTACACCTTC.

This chain connects TRBV2 to TRBJ2-3, with 14 positions matching TRBD2. Per germline, CDR1 SNHLY and CDR2 FYNNEI. V lost 6 bases to trimming and J lost 4 bases; unmatched junction nucleotides: 9. The CDR3 is made up of 17 amino acids. The DNA for the CDR3 is TGTGCCAGCAGGAGGGGGGGACTAGCGGGAGACTCAGATACGCAGTATTTT. Protein: CASRRGGLAGDSDTQYF. The whole variable domain, filled in from reference TRBV2 and TRBJ2-3, reads EPEVTQTPSHQVTQMGQEVILRCVPISNHLYFYWYRQILGQKVEFLVSFYNNEISEKSEIFDDQFSVERPDGSNFTLKIRSTKLEDSAMYFCASRRGGLAGDSDTQYFGPGTRLTVL.

The chain is built from TRBV6-6 and TRBJ2-3; 9 bases map to TRBD2. V lost 6 bases, J lost 2 bases, and 9 bases stayed unmatched. The CDR3 contains 16 residues. Germline V gene data show CDR1 as MNHNY and CDR2 as SVGAGI (reference sequence). Here the CDR3 DNA reads TGTGCCAGCAGAAGAAGCGGGGGGTATAACACAGATACGCAGTATTTT. Translation: CASRRSGGYNTDTQYF.

The V and J genes are TRBV5-8 and TRBJ1-1; 10 nucleotides line up with TRBD1. V lost 4 bases, J lost 3 bases, and 9 bases stayed unmatched. The CDR3 runs to 16 residues. Germline V gene sequence: CDR1 SGHTS, CDR2 YDEGEE. CDR3: CASSPSLGQGYTEAFF. CDR3 nucleotides: TGTGCCAGCAGCCCCTCTTTGGGACAGGGGTACACTGAAGCTTTCTTT. Supplemented by reference TRBV5-8 and TRBJ1-1, the full variable domain reads EAGVTQSPTHLIKTRGQQATLRCSPISGHTSVYWYQQALGLGLQFLLWYDEGEERNRGNFPPRFSGRQFPNYSSELNVNALELEDSALYLCASSPSLGQGYTEAFFGQGTRLTVV.

The chain has TRBV9 and TRBJ1-2; D is possibly TRBD1 (6 bases). Trimming stripped 3 bases from V and 8 bases from J, with 17 bases between. Germline CDR1 is SGDLS and CDR2 is YYNGEE. This CDR3 contains 14 residues. CDR3 bases: TGTGCCAGCAGCGCTCAATCAGGGGTGAGGGGCTACACCTTC. Translation gives CASSAQSGVRGYTF.

The gene calls are TRBV30 and TRBJ2-3; 11 bases align to TRBD2. With V trimmed by 0 bases and J by 3 bases, 5 bases remained unmatched. Germline CDR1 and CDR2: GTSNPN and SVGIG (reference sequence). The CDR3 has 16 amino acids. CDR3 sequence (DNA): TGTGCCTGGAGTGTAGGGGCTAGCGGGAGGACAGATACGCAGTATTTT. This sequence encodes CAWSVGASGRTDTQYF.

This clone came up a few times. The gene calls are TRBV7-3 and TRBJ2-7, with TRBD2 identical over 10 bases. The germline V gene encodes CDR1 SGHTA and CDR2 FQGTGA. The CDR3 has 14 amino acids. V trimming: 5 bases; J trimming: 5 bases; junction bases outside the gene matches: 6. The CDR3 here is CASSASGGADEQYF. The CDR3 DNA reads TGTGCCAGCAGCGCGAGCGGGGGGGCCGACGAGCAGTACTTC.

The V and J genes are TRBV7-8 and TRBJ2-3; 7 bases map to TRBD2. The germline gives CDR1 SGHVS, CDR2 FQNEAQ. V shed 3 bases, J shed 5 bases, and the junction held 8 bases outside the gene matches. This CDR3 is built from 15 residues. CDR3 in amino acids: CASSLRDYPLDTQYF. As DNA, the CDR3 is TGTGCCAGCAGCTTGCGGGACTATCCTTTAGATACGCAGTATTTT.

The chain has TRBV9 and TRBJ1-2, with 7 bases matching TRBD1. Germline CDR1 is SGDLS and CDR2 is YYNGEE. The CDR3 sequence is 15 residues long. V dropped 4 bases and J dropped 4; count of bases not matched to a gene: 10. The CDR3 is CASSLGQVGGYGYTF. DNA of the CDR3: TGTGCCAGCAGCCTCGGACAGGTCGGGGGCTATGGCTACACCTTC.